This T cell receptor beta chain was documented in a study of T cell responses to AZD1222 COVID-19 vaccine. Comments on this clone: The antigen remains unidentified.

The repertoire was sequenced with immunoSEQ multiplex PCR; TCRdb's copy has only in-frame clones and lacks some. Here the sample spans 55,000 to 65,000 clones, about 88% being singletons. Study findings and constraints: Once two AZD1222 doses were given, Spike-specific TCR breadth and depth went up. Repertoire sampling was restricted to post-peak T cell response timepoints.

Germline V gene data show CDR1 as SEHNR and CDR2 as FQNEAQ (reference sequence). The CDR3 is 19 residues long. The V and J ends lost 0 bases and 3 bases, in that order; junction bases with no gene match: 15. This chain uses TRBV7-9 with TRBJ2-7; 9 bases map to TRBD2. The receptor comes from an adult who received the AZD1222 COVID-19 vaccine. The starting material was peripheral blood, obtained 28 days after the second AZD1222 dose. The CDR3 DNA follows: TGTGCCAGCAGCTTAGCGCCGCTAGCGGGACGGGCCATAGTCTACGAGCAGTACTTC. Its translation is CASSLAPLAGRAIVYEQYF. Looking up the rest from reference TRBV7-9 and TRBJ2-7 gives the full variable domain: DTGVSQNPRHKITKRGQNVTFRCDPISEHNRLYWYRQTLGQGPEFLTYFQNEAQLEKSRLLSDRFSAERPKGSFSTLEIQRTEQGDSAMYLCASSLAPLAGRAIVYEQYFGPGTRLTVT.